These 25 T cell receptor beta chains came from one sample sequenced in a study of blood T cell repertoires in COVID-19. Some clones are missing from TCRdb's copy, which holds only in-frame ones; the method was immunoSEQ multiplex PCR. In the table there are 400,000 or so clones, about 90% of which are singletons. Sequenced input: PBMCs or T cells enriched from blood (not recorded which). The receptors derive from a man aged 18 to 29 who had recovered from COVID-19.

This clone came up once. This chain joins TRBV11-2 and TRBJ2-3; 11 bases are shared with TRBD2. Unmatched junction bases numbered 5, after V lost 4 bases and J lost 5 bases. Germline V gene lookup returns CDR1 SGHAT and CDR2 FQNNGV. The CDR3 is 15 residues long. CDR3 loop: CASSSLAGVGDTQYF. CDR3 DNA sequence: TGTGCCAGCAGCTCACTAGCGGGGGTAGGAGATACGCAGTATTTT.

CDR3 in amino acids: CASSPPRQGAIETQYF. The CDR3 DNA follows: TGTGCCAGTAGTCCACCCCGACAGGGCGCAATAGAGACCCAGTACTTC. The chain joins TRBV19 to TRBJ2-5, with TRBD1 identical over 7 bases. The CDR3 has 16 residues. Germline V gene sequence: CDR1 LNHDA, CDR2 SQIVND (reference sequence). V shed 5 bases, J shed 4 bases, and the junction held 13 bases outside the gene matches. The full variable domain, rest sourced from reference TRBV19 and TRBJ2-5, is DGGITQSPKYLFRKEGQNVTLSCEQNLNHDAMYWYRQDPGQGLRLIYYSQIVNDFQKGDIAEGYSVSREKKESFPLTVTSAQKNPTAFYLCASSPPRQGAIETQYFGPGTRLLVL.

This clone was picked up a small number of times. A read error may produce the germline difference seen at one junction end. The rearrangement links TRBV2 to TRBJ2-4, with D uncertain. This CDR3 region has 13 residues. CDR1 and CDR2 from the germline V gene are SNHLY and FYNNEI. Written as DNA, the CDR3 is TGTGCCAGCAGTGAAGTAGCCAGAAACATTCAGTACTTC. This encodes CASSEVARNIQYF.

The V call is TRBV5-1, the J call TRBJ2-3; TRBD1 is a possible D gene (6 bases). Germline CDR1 is SGHRS and CDR2 is YFSETQ. The germline V and J ends were trimmed by 4 bases and 2 bases, with 11 bases remaining between them. The CDR3 has 14 amino acids. CDR3 sequence reads: CASSPQGLTDTQYF. The DNA for the CDR3 is TGCGCCAGCAGCCCACAGGGTCTCACAGATACGCAGTATTTT.

The CDR3 is CASSPEFRGYNSPLHF. DNA for the CDR3: TGCGCCAGCAGCCCGGAGTTCCGCGGCTATAATTCACCCCTCCACTTT. The rearrangement links TRBV5-1 to TRBJ1-6; D is uncertain. Germline V gene data show CDR1 as SGHRS and CDR2 as YFSETQ. V was trimmed by 4 bases and J by 3 bases, leaving 14 bases between them. The CDR3 extends over 16 amino acids.

The chain uses TRBV28 and TRBJ1-5; tentative D call: TRBD1 (5 bases). Between the trimmed V and J ends, which lost 6 bases and 4 bases, there was a span of 7 bases. CDR1 and CDR2 from the germline V gene are MDHEN and SYDVKM. The CDR3 spans 12 residues. CDR3 residues: CASRGVNQPQHF. CDR3 nucleotides: TGTGCCAGCAGAGGGGTAAATCAGCCCCAGCATTTT.

The rearrangement links TRBV5-1 to TRBJ2-3; no definite D call. The germline V gene has CDR1 SGHRS and CDR2 YFSETQ. V was shortened by 0 bases and J by 1 base, with 6 bases between the two germline ends. The CDR3 contains 14 residues. CDR3 nucleotide sequence: TGCGCCAGCAGCTTGGACATTGGCACAGATACGCAGTATTTT. Its translation is CASSLDIGTDTQYF.

The rearrangement uses TRBV5-1 and TRBJ2-5, with D possibly matching TRBD1 (6 bases). The CDR3 is made up of 15 amino acids. V lost 0 bases, J lost 1 base, and 10 bases lay in between. CDR1 and CDR2 from the germline V gene are SGHRS and YFSETQ. The CDR3, as DNA: TGCGCCAGCAGCTTGGCGGGACAACTCCAAGAGACCCAGTACTTC. Residues: CASSLAGQLQETQYF.

This chain connects TRBV5-6 to TRBJ2-5, with D perhaps matching TRBD1 (6 bases). The CDR3 consists of 15 residues. Between the trimmed V and J ends, which lost 4 bases and 1 base, there was a span of 14 bases. Germline CDR1 reads SGHDT; CDR2 reads YYEEEE. CDR3 DNA: TGTGCCAGCAGCCTGTGGCAGGGGACCCAAGAGACCCAGTACTTC. This encodes CASSLWQGTQETQYF.

V usage is TRBV6-5 and J usage is TRBJ1-2; 8 bases map to TRBD1. The germline CDR1 and CDR2 sequences are MNHEY and SVGAGI. V trimming: 2 bases; J trimming: 12 bases; junction bases outside the gene matches: 8. This CDR3 has 13 amino acids. CDR3 coding DNA: TGTGCCAGCAGTTACACAAGTACAGGGGGGAACACCTTC. The encoded protein is CASSYTSTGGNTF.

The genes are TRBV7-3 and TRBJ2-2, with 8 bases matching TRBD1. Trimming removed 1 base from V and 7 bases from J; junction bases left unmatched: 8. CDR1 is SGHTA and CDR2 is FQGTGA in the germline V gene. The CDR3 length is 16 residues. The CDR3 DNA follows: TGTGCCAGCAGCTTAAACGGACAGGGCACTGGCGGGGAGCTGTTTTTT. Amino acid sequence: CASSLNGQGTGGELFF.

Only one count was recorded for this clone. This chain connects TRBV6-4 to TRBJ2-3, with TRBD1 as a possible D gene (7 bases). This CDR3 contains 17 residues. Germline CDR1 MRHNA, CDR2 SNTAGT. V was shortened by 6 bases and J by 3 bases, with 22 bases between the two germline ends. The CDR3 is CASRLPGDSGFTDTQYF. CDR3 in DNA: TGTGCCAGCAGGCTCCCGGGGGACAGCGGATTTACAGATACGCAGTATTTT.

Worth noting for this clone: An end of the junction does not agree with germline; a read error may underlie this. This chain uses TRBV11-2 with TRBJ1-2; tentative D call: TRBD1 (6 bases). Germline values: CDR1 SGHAT, CDR2 FQNNGV. The CDR3 runs 14 residues. The CDR3 DNA follows: TGTGCCAGCAGATTAGGGCTGGGGGCTTATGGCTACACCTTC. It encodes CASRLGLGAYGYTF.

This rearrangement joins TRBV7-9 to TRBJ2-1; TRBD2 agrees at 8 bases. Trimming removed 1 base from V and 6 bases from J; junction bases left unmatched: 5. Germline V gives CDR1 SEHNR, CDR2 FQNEAQ (reference sequence). The CDR3 covers 15 residues. CDR3 in amino acids: CASSLGRTSSNEQFF. The CDR3 coding sequence is TGTGCCAGCAGCTTAGGTAGGACTAGCAGCAATGAGCAGTTCTTC.

The rearrangement joins TRBV12-3 or TRBV12-4 to TRBJ2-2; D gene unclear. V was cut by 6 bases and J by 6 bases, with 8 bases left in between. The CDR3 extends over 12 amino acids. CDR3 sequence: CASRVGSGELFF. DNA of the CDR3: TGTGCCAGCAGAGTCGGGTCCGGGGAGCTGTTTTTT.

This clone was found once. CDR3 amino acids: CSVAETSGSRGYTGELFF. The CDR3 region has the DNA TGCAGCGTCGCGGAAACTAGCGGGAGTAGAGGCTACACCGGGGAGCTGTTTTTT. The chain joins TRBV29-1 to TRBJ2-2, with 11 bases matching TRBD2. With V trimmed by 6 bases and J by 3 bases, 15 bases remained unmatched. The CDR3 has 18 residues. Germline CDR1 and CDR2: SQVTM and ANQGSEA.

V is TRBV21-1 and J is TRBJ2-5; whether TRBD1, the table's D call, matches the DNA was not checked. TRBV21-1 is a listed pseudogene. The CDR3 runs to 15 residues. The CDR3: CASSKAWSHQETQYF. CDR3 sequence (DNA): TGTGCCAGCAGCAAAGCCTGGTCCCACCAGGAGACCCAGTACTTC.

As DNA, the CDR3 is TGTGCCAGCGGATACGGACAGGGAGCTTTCTTT. It is translated as CASGYGQGAFF. The chain employs TRBV7-9 and TRBJ1-1, with 8 bases identical to TRBD1. Trimming took 8 bases from V and 10 from J; bases not matched to a gene: 6. Germline assignment: CDR1 SEHNR and CDR2 FQNEAQ (reference sequence). This CDR3 region has 11 residues.

CDR3 sequence: CASSTSGRFSNEQFF. Written as DNA, the CDR3 is TGTGCCAGCAGTACTAGCGGGAGATTCTCAAATGAGCAGTTCTTC. The V call is TRBV28, the J call TRBJ2-1; 11 bases line up with TRBD2. Trimming cost V 5 bases and J 7 bases; bases outside gene matches: 7. CDR1 and CDR2 (germline): MDHEN, SYDVKM. This CDR3 has 15 residues.

V gene TRBV5-4 combines with J gene TRBJ1-1, with a weak D call TRBD1 (6 bases). The CDR3 is 14 amino acids. The V gene's germline CDR1 is SGHNT and CDR2 YYREEE (reference sequence). V dropped 3 bases and J dropped 4 bases, with 13 bases sitting between them. DNA of the CDR3: TGTGCCAGCAGCTCGCTTAGGGGGGGCACTGAAGCTTTCTTT. Translation: CASSSLRGGTEAFF.

V usage is TRBV5-1 and J usage is TRBJ1-6; D is unresolved. The germline V and J ends were trimmed by 5 bases and 5 bases, with 5 bases remaining between them. Germline V gene sequence: CDR1 SGHRS, CDR2 YFSETQ. CDR3 size: 12 residues. CDR3 bases: TGCGCCAGCAGTACAAATAATTCACCCCTCCACTTT. The encoded protein is CASSTNNSPLHF.

CDR3 in DNA: TGTGCCAGCTCACCGGATGAAGGGAGGAACACTGAAGCTTTCTTT. It specifies CASSPDEGRNTEAFF. This chain uses TRBV18 with TRBJ1-1; D remains ambiguous. The CDR3 length is 15 residues. Germline CDR1 reads KGHSH; CDR2 reads LQKENI. Deletions cut 3 bases from V and 1 base from J, with 12 bases between.

The V call is TRBV5-6, the J call TRBJ2-2; D is unclear. CDR1 is SGHDT, CDR2 YYEEEE, per germline. With 4 bases removed from V and 5 bases from J, the gap between germline ends came to 15 bases. The CDR3 length is 15 residues. CDR3 sequence: CASSPYSLWTGELFF. The DNA for the CDR3 is TGTGCCAGCAGCCCCTACTCGCTTTGGACCGGGGAGCTGTTTTTT. The full variable domain, rest sourced from reference TRBV5-6 and TRBJ2-2, is DAGVTQSPTHLIKTRGQQVTLRCSPKSGHDTVSWYQQALGQGPQFIFQYYEEEERQRGNFPDRFSGHQFPNYSSELNVNALLLGDSALYLCASSPYSLWTGELFFGEGSRLTVL.

The chain recombines TRBV12-5 with TRBJ2-3; D possibly corresponds to TRBD2 (5 bases). The CDR3 is 13 amino acids. V shed 4 bases and J shed 1 base, with 6 bases lying between them. CDR1 is LGHNT and CDR2 is FRNRAP in the germline V gene. CDR3 protein: CASGYGGTDTQYF. CDR3 sequence (DNA): TGTGCTAGTGGTTACGGGGGCACAGATACGCAGTATTTT.

This clone was seen only once. V usage is TRBV7-2 and J usage is TRBJ1-1; TRBD1 is a possible D gene (5 bases). Trimming stripped 6 bases from V and 10 bases from J, with 21 bases between. This CDR3 region has 14 residues. The V gene's germline CDR1 is SGHTA and CDR2 FQGNSA. CDR3 protein: CASSTLRGLLGAFF. The CDR3 DNA sequence: TGTGCCAGCAGTACCCTTAGGGGCTTGCTAGGAGCTTTCTTT.